The source of this T cell receptor beta chain is a study of T cells in Graves' hyperthyroidism and ophthalmopathy. Study-wide points: The authors' 13 V-J model separated ophthalmopathy from stable hyperthyroidism.

Trimming left V 2 bases short and J 11 bases short, with 15 bases between. CDR1 is DFQATT, CDR2 SNEGSKA, per germline (reference sequence). The CDR3 contains 13 residues. Points on this clonotype: What it recognizes is unknown.

RNA transcripts provided the source from which TCR beta CDR3 regions were amplified. The study used the HTBI primer set for a first-round RT-PCR of the TCR CDR3. TCRdb fed the multiplex PCR reads into MiXCR, producing one record per CDR3 protein. The data hold more than 500,000 distinct CDR3 sequences, with about 43% observed a single time. On the basis of clinical symptoms, serum thyroxine and TRAb, thyroid ultrasound and orbital computed tomography, diagnoses were made. The receptor was derived from an adult woman with Graves' disease, either hyperthyroidism or ophthalmopathy (not recorded which). V usage is TRBV20-1 and J usage is TRBJ1-4, with D possibly matching TRBD1 (6 bases). Sequenced input: peripheral blood or thyroid tissue (not recorded which). CDR3 nucleotides: TGCAGTGCTAGATTTATCACAGGGAGGAAACTGTTTTTT. Translating it yields CSARFITGRKLFF.